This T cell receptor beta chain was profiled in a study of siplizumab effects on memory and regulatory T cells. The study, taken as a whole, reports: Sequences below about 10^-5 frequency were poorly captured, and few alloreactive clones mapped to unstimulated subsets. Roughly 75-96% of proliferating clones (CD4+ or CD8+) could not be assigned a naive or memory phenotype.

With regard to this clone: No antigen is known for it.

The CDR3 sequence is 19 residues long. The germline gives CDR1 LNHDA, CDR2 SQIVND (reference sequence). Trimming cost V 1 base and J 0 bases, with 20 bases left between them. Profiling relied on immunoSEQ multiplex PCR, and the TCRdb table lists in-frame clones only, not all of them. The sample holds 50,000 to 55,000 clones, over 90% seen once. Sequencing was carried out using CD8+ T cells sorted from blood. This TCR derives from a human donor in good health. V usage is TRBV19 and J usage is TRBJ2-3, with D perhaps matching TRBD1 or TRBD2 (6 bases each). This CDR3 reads CASSIGPSQGTYSTDTQYF. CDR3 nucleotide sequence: TGTGCCAGTAGTATAGGCCCAAGTCAGGGGACTTATAGCACAGATACGCAGTATTTT.